This T cell receptor (beta chain) is from a study of shared clonotypes between healthy human individuals. General study points: Shared clonotypes across all four donors exceeded non-shared ones in generation probability.

Donors had no recently reported acute infections or vaccinations and were HIV-negative. Trimming stripped 2 bases from V and 4 bases from J, with 12 bases between. The CDR3 covers 14 residues. In germline, CDR1 is SGHDT, CDR2 YYEEEE. A note on this clone: The antigen is not known.

Each PCR replicate from the sorted subsets contained 200 to 250 ng DNA, which is tens of thousands of T cell genomes. Source study methods: ImmunoSEQ only sent back junction sequences with no quality scores, so filtering was done differently. The assay was immunoSEQ multiplex PCR, and TCRdb's table has in-frame clones only and misses some. V and J calls and clone size are given by that table; D and trimming were obtained from the DNA. The table records approximately 2.1 million clones, approximately 93% of them present only once. This sequence joins TRBV5-6 and TRBJ1-1; D ambiguous. The sample was naive CD4+ T cells from PBMCs. Described subset: CD45RA+ positively selected. This receptor was taken from a man in his late teens or twenties in good health. Some clones in this sample may be carry-over from other donors' samples. The CDR3 loop reads CASSLDTRSTEAFF. CDR3 DNA: TGTGCCAGCAGCTTAGACACCCGTAGCACTGAAGCTTTCTTT.